The next 7 T cell receptor beta chains were all read from a single sample in a study of T-cell reconstitution after alpha-beta-depleted transplantation in children. During its preparation, the TCRbeta library received unique molecular identifiers. TCRdb recomputed calls from the PCR reads with MiXCR, one row per CDR3 protein. This table holds over 450,000 distinct CDR3 sequences, roughly a tenth found once. Sequencing used PBMCs, obtained before TCRalphabeta/CD19-depleted stem cell transplant. The source of these receptors is a child aged 2 to 10 with inherited bone marrow failure, due to receive a stem cell transplant.

The table lists this clonotype with a few counts. This chain uses TRBV19 with TRBJ1-4, with 8 bases lining up with TRBD1. The CDR3 is made up of 14 amino acids. CDR1 is LNHDA and CDR2 is SQIVND in the germline V gene (reference sequence). V was clipped by 7 bases and J by 4 bases; unmatched bases: 5. In nucleotides, the CDR3 is TGTGCCAGTACCGACAGGGGACATAATGAAAAACTGTTTTTT. Protein sequence: CASTDRGHNEKLFF.

On this clonotype itself: A clone one base away is much larger, so this may be a read error. The chain couples TRBV20-1 to TRBJ2-1, with 7 bases matching TRBD1. This CDR3 is built from 15 residues. V gave up 0 bases and J gave up 11 bases; unmatched junction bases: 13. CDR1 is DFQATT, CDR2 SNEGSKA, per germline (reference sequence). CDR3 sequence reads: CSARDSNRGRDKQFF. The CDR3 DNA reads TGCAGTGCTAGAGATTCGAACAGGGGAAGAGATAAGCAGTTCTTC.

In its sample, this clonotype was seen many times. The rearrangement uses TRBV20-1 and TRBJ2-5; D may match TRBD1 or TRBD2 (7 bases each). V lost 3 bases, J lost 5 bases, and 13 bases lay in between. The germline V gene has CDR1 DFQATT and CDR2 SNEGSKA (reference sequence). The CDR3 extends over 13 amino acids. CDR3: CSARAQGGETQYF. The DNA for the CDR3 is TGCAGTGCTAGGGCTCAGGGGGGGGAGACCCAGTACTTC.

The chain links TRBV7-2 to TRBJ2-3, with no clear D. Trimming pared 5 bases from V and 2 bases from J, leaving 8 bases between. Looked up from germline, CDR1 is SGHTA and CDR2 is FQGNSA. The CDR3 runs to 13 residues. The chain's CDR3 is CASSRPPTDTQYF. Here the CDR3 DNA reads TGTGCCAGCAGCCGTCCCCCCACAGATACGCAGTATTTT.

This clonotype showed up many times. V is TRBV25-1 and J is TRBJ1-2; 7 bases match TRBD1. Germline loops: CDR1 MGHDK, CDR2 SYGVNS. The junction had 3 bases not matched to a gene; V was cut back by 2 bases and J by 0 bases. CDR3 length equals 15 residues. CDR3 protein: CASSEPGQPNYGYTF. DNA for the CDR3: TGTGCCAGCAGTGAACCGGGACAGCCTAACTATGGCTACACCTTC.

This clonotype occurred many times. This sequence joins TRBV7-6 and TRBJ2-7, with D unresolved. Per the germline V gene, CDR1 is SGHVS and CDR2 is FNYEAQ. The ends were cut back, 5 bases at V and 3 bases at J, with 5 bases in the middle. This CDR3 is 11 amino acids long. CDR3 in DNA: TGTGCCAGCAGCACGCTCTACGAGCAGTACTTC. Translation: CASSTLYEQYF. The whole variable domain, filled in from reference TRBV7-6 and TRBJ2-7, reads GAGVSQSPRYKVTKRGQDVALRCDPISGHVSLYWYRQALGQGPEFLTYFNYEAQQDKSGLPNDRFSAERPEGSISTLTIQRTEQRDSAMYRCASSTLYEQYFGPGTRLTVT.

This clonotype was counted many times. The genes are TRBV7-2 and TRBJ2-5; 10 bases are shared with TRBD2. Looked up from germline, CDR1 is SGHTA and CDR2 is FQGNSA. This CDR3 region has 16 residues. V was pared by 6 bases and J by 0 bases, with 7 bases of the junction left unmatched. The DNA for the CDR3 is TGTGCCAGCAGAAGAGGACTAGCGGCGTACCAAGAGACCCAGTACTTC. It is translated as CASRRGLAAYQETQYF. Filled out from reference TRBV7-2 and TRBJ2-5, the complete variable domain reads GAGVSQSPSNKVTEKGKDVELRCDPISGHTALYWYRQSLGQGLEFLIYFQGNSAPDKSGLPSDRFSAERTGGSVSTLTIQRTQQEDSAVYLCASRRGLAAYQETQYFGPGTRLLVL.